The sequence of this TCR beta chain was determined in a study of blood T cell repertoires in COVID-19. The overall study: Samples came from the United States, Italy and Spain, spanning acute and convalescent COVID-19.

V lost 1 base and J lost 6; bases outside the gene matches: 13. This CDR3 has 17 residues. Germline CDR1 SGHTA, CDR2 FQGNSA. As processed by the authors: Estimation of nucleated cell counts was performed using reference gene primer amplification. TCRdb's copy holds only in-frame clones and misses some; the assay was immunoSEQ multiplex PCR. V, J and clone size derive from that table, while D and trimming were established from the DNA sequence. The top ten hold around 1.4% of the sample, which has approximately 200,000 clones, around 88% seen once. Sequencing was done on a sample of peripheral blood. V gene TRBV7-2 combines with J gene TRBJ2-7, with 9 bases lining up with TRBD1. The TCR originated in a man aged 18 to 30 with active or convalescent COVID-19. The CDR3 DNA is TGTGCCAGCAGCTTAGTAGGGGGGCGGACAGGGGATATCGAGCAGTACTTC. As protein: CASSLVGGRTGDIEQYF.